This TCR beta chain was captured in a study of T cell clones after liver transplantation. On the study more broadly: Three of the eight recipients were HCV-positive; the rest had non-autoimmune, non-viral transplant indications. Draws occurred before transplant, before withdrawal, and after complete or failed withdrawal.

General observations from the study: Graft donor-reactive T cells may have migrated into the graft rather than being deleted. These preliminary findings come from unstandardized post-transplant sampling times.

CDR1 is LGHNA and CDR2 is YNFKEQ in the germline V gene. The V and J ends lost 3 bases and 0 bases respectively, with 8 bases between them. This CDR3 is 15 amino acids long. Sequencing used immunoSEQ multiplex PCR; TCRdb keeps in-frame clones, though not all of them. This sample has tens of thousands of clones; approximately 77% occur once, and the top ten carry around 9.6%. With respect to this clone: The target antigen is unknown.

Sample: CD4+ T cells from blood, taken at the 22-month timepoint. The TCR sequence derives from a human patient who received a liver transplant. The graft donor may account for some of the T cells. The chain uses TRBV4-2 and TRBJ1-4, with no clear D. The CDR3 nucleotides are TGTGCCAGCAGCCATGACATATCAACTAATGAAAAACTGTTTTTT. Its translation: CASSHDISTNEKLFF.